The 16 T cell receptor beta chains below come from one sample, sequenced in a study of PD-1 blockade in classical Hodgkin lymphoma. Every patient experienced relapse after autologous stem cell transplantation, and brentuximab vedotin exposure varied. TCRdb's table, derived via immunoSEQ multiplex PCR, lists solely in-frame clones and lacks some. The sample carries 40,000 to 50,000 clones, around 80% recorded once. Sequenced material: peripheral blood mononuclear cells (PBMCs), taken at baseline. These receptors originate from a human donor with classical Hodgkin lymphoma.

The table lists this clone with a count of one. The rearrangement joins TRBV19 to TRBJ1-4; D gene unclear. Germline CDR1 and CDR2: LNHDA and SQIVND (reference sequence). The length of the CDR3 is 11 residues. Trimming cost V 6 bases and J 7 bases, with 6 bases left between them. This CDR3 is CASSRSEKLFF. The CDR3 DNA sequence: TGTGCCAGTAGCCGTAGTGAAAAACTGTTTTTT.

There are a few counts of this clone. V and J are TRBV4-2 and TRBJ2-7; TRBD2 aligns across 15 bases. The V segment lost 4 bases and the J segment 1 base; nucleotides outside the gene matches: 2. The CDR3 is 16 amino acids. Germline assignment: CDR1 LGHNA and CDR2 YNFKEQ. This CDR3 is CASSRGLAGGSYEQYF. Written as DNA, the CDR3 is TGTGCCAGCAGCCGGGGACTAGCGGGGGGTTCCTACGAGCAGTACTTC.

This sequence joins TRBV9 and TRBJ1-2, with unresolved D. Germline V gene sequence: CDR1 SGDLS, CDR2 YYNGEE. Trimming removed 0 bases at V and 2 bases at J, with 8 bases between. There are 14 residues in the CDR3. The CDR3 DNA is TGTGCCAGCAGCGTAGCTCCGGGCAACTATGGCTACACCTTC. It is translated as CASSVAPGNYGYTF. Supplemented by reference TRBV9 and TRBJ1-2, the full variable domain reads DSGVTQTPKHLITATGQRVTLRCSPRSGDLSVYWYQQSLDQGLQFLIQYYNGEERAKGNILERFSAQQFPDLHSELNLSSLELGDSALYFCASSVAPGNYGYTFGSGTRLTVV.

The chain uses TRBV29-1 and TRBJ1-1; perhaps TRBD1 as D (6 bases). V dropped 0 bases and J dropped 6 bases, with 14 bases sitting between them. Germline-derived CDR1 and CDR2 are SQVTM and ANQGSEA. The CDR3 runs to 14 residues. Here the CDR3 reads CSVEDRGRGAEAFF. The CDR3 nucleotides are TGCAGCGTTGAAGATCGAGGCAGGGGAGCTGAAGCTTTCTTT.

The rearrangement uses TRBV7-2 and TRBJ2-7, with 8 bases matching TRBD1. The V segment lost 1 base and the J segment 7 bases; nucleotides outside the gene matches: 6. This CDR3 is built from 14 residues. Per the germline V gene, CDR1 is SGHTA and CDR2 is FQGNSA. CDR3 amino acids: CASSLGQGRGEQYF. For the CDR3, the DNA is TGTGCCAGCAGCTTAGGACAGGGGCGCGGGGAGCAGTACTTC.

This clone came up once. The J gene is TRBJ2-2, the V gene TRBV27; D may be TRBD1 or TRBD2 (5 bases each). The CDR3 contains 15 residues. The ends were cut back, 6 bases at V and 6 bases at J, with 17 bases in the middle. The germline CDR1 and CDR2 sequences are MNHEY and SMNVEV (reference sequence). CDR3 in amino acids: CASSARRGVSGELFF. CDR3 bases: TGTGCCAGCAGCGCGCGCCGAGGGGTGTCCGGGGAGCTGTTTTTT.

This clone was seen more than once but under ten times. This chain uses TRBV5-6 with TRBJ2-4, with 10 bases lining up with TRBD1. Germline V lookup: CDR1 SGHDT, CDR2 YYEEEE. The CDR3 has 14 residues. The junction had 4 bases not matched to a gene; V was cut back by 4 bases and J by 6 bases. CDR3 in DNA: TGTGCCAGCAGCCCTCGGACAGGGGGAAACATTCAGTACTTC. This encodes CASSPRTGGNIQYF.

J is TRBJ1-4 and V is TRBV19; D possibly corresponds to TRBD1 (5 bases). Trimming left V 3 bases short and J 7 bases short, with 15 bases between. Germline values: CDR1 LNHDA, CDR2 SQIVND (reference sequence). The CDR3 is made up of 15 amino acids. CDR3 region: CASSMPIGTGEKLFF. CDR3 coding DNA: TGTGCCAGTAGTATGCCCATCGGGACGGGTGAAAAACTGTTTTTT.

The gene calls are TRBV9 and TRBJ2-7; 9 positions match TRBD2. Germline V gives CDR1 SGDLS, CDR2 YYNGEE. With 4 bases clipped from V and 0 bases from J, the junction kept 8 bases outside the gene matches. The CDR3 is 16 residues long. The chain's CDR3 is CASSPYSTSGSYEQYF. The CDR3 DNA is TGTGCCAGCAGCCCCTACTCGACTAGCGGCTCCTACGAGCAGTACTTC.

This chain uses TRBV10-3 with TRBJ1-5; weak D call: TRBD1 (6 bases). The CDR3 runs 16 residues. CDR1 ENHRY and CDR2 SYGVKD come from the germline V gene. Between the trimmed V and J ends, which lost 2 bases and 4 bases, there was a span of 15 bases. CDR3 nucleotides: TGTGCCATCAGTGAGCACGCAGGGGCCGATAATCAGCCCCAGCATTTT. This codes for CAISEHAGADNQPQHF.

Only one count was recorded for this clone. The V call is TRBV10-3, the J call TRBJ1-2; perhaps TRBD1 as D (5 bases). Germline V lookup: CDR1 ENHRY, CDR2 SYGVKD. V was pared by 10 bases and J by 3 bases, with 9 bases between. The CDR3 spans 11 residues. The CDR3 here is CATRDDYGYTF. The CDR3 DNA is TGTGCCACTAGGGACGACTATGGCTACACCTTC.

V gene TRBV4-2 combines with J gene TRBJ2-3, with TRBD2 as a possible D gene (5 bases). CDR1 and CDR2 from the germline V gene are LGHNA and YNFKEQ. V shed 0 bases and J shed 4 bases, with 8 bases lying between them. The CDR3 is 14 amino acids. CDR3 protein: CASSQDRGADTQYF. CDR3 nucleotide sequence: TGTGCCAGCAGCCAAGATCGGGGTGCAGATACGCAGTATTTT.

V usage is TRBV6-5 and J usage is TRBJ1-1; a possible D gene is TRBD1 (5 bases). Germline values: CDR1 MNHEY, CDR2 SVGAGI. The CDR3 length is 13 residues. V lost 6 bases to trimming and J lost 3 bases, with 11 bases between them. CDR3 region: CASSSGGDTEAFF. Here the CDR3 DNA reads TGTGCCAGCAGCAGCGGGGGGGACACTGAAGCTTTCTTT.

The V gene is TRBV7-2, the J gene TRBJ1-2; 9 nucleotides agree with TRBD1. The germline V gene has CDR1 SGHTA and CDR2 FQGNSA. With V trimmed by 2 bases and J by 2 bases, 9 bases remained unmatched. CDR3 length equals 17 residues. CDR3 bases: TGTGCCAGCAGCTTAAACCCCCCCGGGACAGGGAACTATGGCTACACCTTC. Its translation: CASSLNPPGTGNYGYTF.

This sequence joins TRBV7-8 and TRBJ2-7; 7 bases fit TRBD2. CDR1 is SGHVS, CDR2 FQNEAQ, per germline. This CDR3 comprises 16 residues. V lost 2 bases, J lost 1 base, and 8 bases stayed unmatched. Written as DNA, the CDR3 is TGTGCCAGCAGCTTAATAGGTCAGGGAGGGTCCTACGAGCAGTACTTC. Protein product: CASSLIGQGGSYEQYF.

The V call is TRBV7-7, the J call TRBJ2-3; the D gene is possibly TRBD2 (7 bases). V was clipped by 5 bases and J by 8 bases, with 17 bases between them. The CDR3 extends over 14 amino acids. Germline CDR1 and CDR2: SSHAT and FNYEAQ (reference sequence). Written as DNA, the CDR3 is TGTGCCAGCAGCCCAACCCGGGGGGCAGGTACGCAGTATTTT. Its protein is CASSPTRGAGTQYF. The variable domain in full, completed from reference TRBV7-7 and TRBJ2-3, reads GAGVSQSPRYKVTKRGQDVTLRCDPISSHATLYWYQQALGQGPEFLTYFNYEAQPDKSGLPSDRFSAERPEGSISTLTIQRTEQRDSAMYRCASSPTRGAGTQYFGPGTRLTVL.